The 23 T cell receptor beta chains listed next were all sequenced from one sample in a study of blood T cell repertoires in COVID-19 (TCRdb year 2020). Receptor amplification or capture employed the immunoSEQ multiplex PCR assay. TCRdb took this table from immuneACCESS and kept in-frame rearrangements with V and J called. Such tables lack part of the clones; where checked against another copy, unresolved V genes explain under half of the gap, and the rest is unexplained. This sample gives approximately 230,000 clones in total; around nine tenths of them show up just once. Of the sample, 2% to 2.5% is held by the ten largest clones. Specimen: peripheral blood. These TCRs come from a woman in her forties who had recovered from COVID-19.

The chain employs TRBV5-4 and TRBJ2-7, with D possibly being TRBD1 (6 bases). Germline loops: CDR1 SGHNT, CDR2 YYREEE (reference sequence). V was pared by 2 bases and J by 2 bases, with 11 bases between. This CDR3 is built from 14 residues. CDR3: CASSFDTGPYEQYF. The CDR3 DNA is TGTGCCAGCAGCTTTGATACAGGGCCCTACGAGCAGTACTTC.

The rearrangement joins TRBV6-6 to TRBJ1-3; 9 bases are a match to TRBD1. Germline trimming cut 2 bases from V and 4 bases from J; bases unmatched to any gene: 6. The CDR3 has 16 residues. CDR1 is MNHNY, CDR2 SVGAGI, per germline (reference sequence). Written as DNA, the CDR3 is TGTGCCAGCAGTTACACGACAGGGGGTAGGGGAAACACCATATATTTT. As protein: CASSYTTGGRGNTIYF.

This clone was picked up a small number of times. The chain uses TRBV11-3 and TRBJ2-7; D possibly corresponds to TRBD1 (5 bases). Trimming pared 5 bases from V and 1 base from J, leaving 15 bases between. Germline loops: CDR1 SGHNT, CDR2 YENEEA. The CDR3 is 15 residues long. Here the CDR3 DNA reads TGTGCCAGCAGCCCAACGGCTGGGGCATCCTACGAGCAGTACTTC. It codes for CASSPTAGASYEQYF.

V usage is TRBV5-8 and J usage is TRBJ2-5; the match to TRBD1 covers 7 bases. The V gene's germline CDR1 is SGHTS and CDR2 YDEGEE. The CDR3 sequence is 14 residues long. V gave up 3 bases and J gave up 1 base; unmatched junction bases: 3. The CDR3 loop is CASSSGQFQETQYF. In DNA, the CDR3 is TGTGCCAGCAGCTCGGGACAGTTCCAAGAGACCCAGTACTTC.

The chain recombines TRBV19 with TRBJ1-1, with D possibly matching TRBD1 (6 bases). The CDR3 loop spans 15 amino acids. Between the trimmed V and J ends, which lost 3 bases and 4 bases, there was a span of 15 bases. CDR1 and CDR2 from the germline V gene are LNHDA and SQIVND (reference sequence). This CDR3 reads CASSMAGGYSTEAFF. CDR3 DNA: TGTGCCAGTAGTATGGCGGGGGGCTATAGCACTGAAGCTTTCTTT.

The sample holds a few counts of this clone. The genes are TRBV20-1 and TRBJ1-2; D is possibly TRBD1 (5 bases). Per germline, CDR1 DFQATT and CDR2 SNEGSKA (reference sequence). This CDR3 has 11 residues. CDR3 nucleotides: TGCACCACCGACAGTTATTATGGCTACACCTTC. This translates into CTTDSYYGYTF.

This chain joins TRBV7-2 and TRBJ2-3; 9 bases agree with TRBD2. Germline CDR1 reads SGHTA; CDR2 reads FQGNSA. The junction had 7 bases not matched to a gene; V was cut back by 5 bases and J by 1 base. CDR3 length equals 16 residues. The CDR3 here is CASSDGTSRRTDTQYF. CDR3 sequence (DNA): TGTGCCAGCAGCGACGGGACTAGCAGACGCACAGATACGCAGTATTTT.

V usage is TRBV5-3 and J usage is TRBJ1-5, with 9 positions matching TRBD1. TRBV5-3 is sorted into the ORF group, with uncertain function. The CDR3 is 15 residues long. V lost 0 bases, J lost 9 bases, and 7 bases stayed unmatched. CDR3 DNA sequence: TGTGCCAGAAGCTTGGGGGGACAGGGTCGGGGGCCCCAGCATTTT. The encoded protein is CARSLGGQGRGPQHF.

The V and J genes are TRBV5-1 and TRBJ1-5; 8 bases agree with TRBD1. The germline CDR1 and CDR2 sequences are SGHRS and YFSETQ. V was pared by 2 bases and J by 2 bases, with 6 bases of the junction left unmatched. CDR3 length equals 16 residues. CDR3 protein: CASSLNTGGGNQPQHF. The CDR3 DNA reads TGCGCCAGCAGCTTAAATACAGGGGGTGGCAATCAGCCCCAGCATTTT.

The rearrangement links TRBV19 to TRBJ1-5; D remains unclear. The CDR3 sequence is 17 residues long. Germline CDR1 LNHDA, CDR2 SQIVND (reference sequence). Trimming stripped 5 bases from V and 0 bases from J, with 17 bases between. The CDR3 region is CASSLQTSYFSNQPQHF. CDR3 sequence (DNA): TGTGCCAGTAGTTTACAGACGAGTTACTTTAGCAATCAGCCCCAGCATTTT.

V and J are TRBV7-8 and TRBJ2-7; a weak D match, TRBD1 (6 bases). CDR1 is SGHVS, CDR2 FQNEAQ, per germline. V dropped 0 bases and J dropped 2 bases, with 11 bases sitting between them. The CDR3 length is 15 residues. The CDR3 is CASSLAGTTPYEQYF. The CDR3 coding sequence is TGTGCCAGCAGCTTAGCCGGGACAACGCCCTACGAGCAGTACTTC.

This clone was observed a single time. The J gene is TRBJ1-2, the V gene TRBV7-3, with TRBD1 as a possible D gene (5 bases). This CDR3 has 12 amino acids. In germline, CDR1 is SGHTA, CDR2 FQGTGA. V was shortened by 2 bases and J by 7 bases, with 8 bases between the two germline ends. The CDR3, as DNA: TGTGCCAGCAGCTTACAGGGAAGTGGCTACACCTTC. This encodes CASSLQGSGYTF.

The chain combines TRBV4-2 with TRBJ1-2; possible D gene TRBD1, 5 bases. There are 13 residues in the CDR3. V shed 0 bases and J shed 13 bases, with 15 bases lying between them. The germline CDR1 and CDR2 sequences are LGHNA and YNFKEQ. The CDR3 bases are TGTGCCAGCAGCCAAGAGGGGCAGGGCGGTGGCACCTTC. It specifies CASSQEGQGGGTF.

Details on this clone: At one of its ends the junction is not consistent with the germline gene, which may arise from a read error. The chain couples TRBV7-7 to TRBJ2-5, with D possibly TRBD2 on 5 matching bases. The germline CDR1 and CDR2 sequences are SSHAT and FNYEAQ (reference sequence). This CDR3 has 15 residues. For the CDR3, the DNA is TGTGCTAGCAGCCGCCTTACTAGTAATGGAGAGACCCAGTACTTC. Amino acid sequence: CASSRLTSNGETQYF.

The rearrangement joins TRBV6-5 to TRBJ2-7; maybe TRBD1 (5 bases). V was cut by 2 bases and J by 1 base, with 12 bases left in between. CDR1 and CDR2 from the germline V gene are MNHEY and SVGAGI. This CDR3 spans 15 amino acids. This CDR3 reads CASSYGIGDSYEQYF. CDR3 nucleotides: TGTGCCAGCAGTTACGGTATAGGGGATTCCTACGAGCAGTACTTC.

The chain's CDR3 is CASKGRVSGQPQHF. The CDR3 DNA reads TGTGCCAGCAAAGGCAGGGTTTCTGGTCAGCCCCAGCATTTT. J is TRBJ1-5 and V is TRBV2, with a weak D call TRBD1 (5 bases). Germline V gives CDR1 SNHLY, CDR2 FYNNEI. Trimming pared 7 bases from V and 6 bases from J, leaving 16 bases between. The CDR3 loop spans 14 amino acids.

The chain recombines TRBV18 with TRBJ1-5; 7 bases agree with TRBD1. This CDR3 has 15 residues. V was clipped by 2 bases and J by 2 bases; unmatched bases: 3. CDR1 KGHSH and CDR2 LQKENI come from the germline V gene. This CDR3 reads CASSPVTGGNQPQHF. The CDR3 DNA sequence: TGTGCCAGCTCACCAGTAACAGGGGGCAATCAGCCCCAGCATTTT.

This chain joins TRBV28 and TRBJ1-3; TRBD1 might be the D (5 bases). The CDR3 spans 16 residues. Germline values: CDR1 MDHEN, CDR2 SYDVKM. Deletions cut 4 bases from V and 1 base from J, with 14 bases between. CDR3 sequence: CASSSPYRSSGNTIYF. The CDR3 DNA reads TGTGCCAGCAGTTCCCCCTACAGGAGTTCTGGAAACACCATATATTTT.

A remark on this clone: One junction end disagrees with the germline gene, perhaps due to a read error. This chain links TRBV5-4 with TRBJ2-3; TRBD2 matches 7 bases. CDR1 and CDR2 (germline): SGHNT, YYREEE (reference sequence). This CDR3 is built from 15 residues. This chain's CDR3 is CASSLASTSRDTQYF. CDR3 nucleotide sequence: TGTGCCAGCAGCTTGGCCTCGACTAGCAGAGATACGCAGTATTTT.

The rearrangement joins TRBV6-5 to TRBJ2-2, with 8 bases fitting TRBD2. This CDR3 has 15 amino acids. Germline CDR1 and CDR2: MNHEY and SVGAGI. V lost 6 bases, J lost 2 bases, and 5 bases stayed unmatched. This chain's CDR3 is CASRAGGDNTGELFF. CDR3 coding DNA: TGTGCCAGCAGGGCGGGGGGAGACAACACCGGGGAGCTGTTTTTT.

The chain joins TRBV28 to TRBJ2-1; the match to TRBD2 covers 11 bases. The V and J ends lost 3 bases and 2 bases, in that order; junction bases with no gene match: 6. The CDR3 has 17 residues. Looked up from germline, CDR1 is MDHEN and CDR2 is SYDVKM. In DNA form, the CDR3 reads TGTGCCAGCAGTTTTACCGGGACTAGCGGAACCTACAATGAGCAGTTCTTC. Translated: CASSFTGTSGTYNEQFF.

This clone was seen only once. The chain carries TRBV28 and TRBJ2-7; TRBD1 agrees at 12 bases. Germline V gene lookup returns CDR1 MDHEN and CDR2 SYDVKM. V was clipped by 7 bases and J by 9 bases; unmatched bases: 7. The CDR3 totals 13 residues. The chain's CDR3 is CASIGTGGAGQYF. The CDR3 DNA reads as TGTGCCAGCATCGGGACAGGGGGCGCCGGGCAGTACTTC. Complete variable domain (other parts from reference TRBV28 and TRBJ2-7): DVKVTQSSRYLVKRTGEKVFLECVQDMDHENMFWYRQDPGLGLRLIYFSYDVKMKEKGDIPEGYSVSREKKERFSLILESASTNQTSMYLCASIGTGGAGQYFGPGTRLTVT.

V is TRBV19 and J is TRBJ2-7, with 10 positions matching TRBD1. Per the germline V gene, CDR1 is LNHDA and CDR2 is SQIVND (reference sequence). Losses at the gene ends were 3 bases for V and 6 bases for J; bases not matched to a gene: 2. The CDR3 totals 13 residues. CDR3 amino acids: CASSMGQGFEQYF. The DNA of the CDR3 is TGTGCCAGTAGTATGGGACAGGGGTTCGAGCAGTACTTC.